This TCR beta chain emerged from a study of tumor-infiltrating lymphocytes in primary liver carcinoma. With roughly 540 ng total RNA as template and a constant-region primer, TCR beta cDNA was made. Amplification in three nested multiplex PCR rounds with slightly modified ARM-PCR gave rise to TCR beta libraries. Use of TRBV1-TRBV30 forward primers with a C-beta reverse primer characterized the first two PCR rounds, which lasted around 9 cycles each. TCRdb itself ran the multiplex PCR reads through MiXCR, one entry per CDR3 protein. Among about 310,000 distinct CDR3 sequences listed, about three fifths were seen once. CDR1 and CDR2 (germline): LGHNA, YNFKEQ. The CDR3 has 16 residues. RNA was extracted from whole blood without cell sorting, alongside germline DNA. Details on this clonotype: One base away lies a much larger clone, so this may be a sequencing read error.

The origin of this receptor is a young woman with primary liver carcinoma and hepatitis B virus infection. The sequencing input was peripheral blood. The rearrangement links TRBV4-2 to TRBJ2-5; weak D call: TRBD1 (5 bases). The CDR3 reads CTSSQGFQGRQETQYF. In DNA form, the CDR3 reads TGTACCAGCAGCCAAGGTTTCCAGGGTAGGCAAGAGACCCAGTACTTC.